Reported below is one TCR beta chain. In the original analysis: For nucleated cells, counts were estimated from reference gene primer amplification. TCRdb's table, derived via immunoSEQ multiplex PCR, lists solely in-frame clones and lacks some. That table furnishes V, J and clone size, whereas the DNA furnished D and trimming. Counted here are around 32,000 clones, approximately 93% occurring once; the ten biggest clones make up over 0.85%. The sample comes from a study of blood T cell repertoires in COVID-19. The wider study: Samples taken during acute and convalescent COVID-19 were collected in the United States, Italy and Spain. T cells, B-cell-depleted T cells, or PBMCs provided the cDNA or gDNA that served as material.

The CDR3 sequence is 15 residues long. V lost 6 bases and J lost 2; bases outside the gene matches: 8. Germline values: CDR1 LNHDA, CDR2 SQIVND (reference sequence). The sample consisted of peripheral blood. The chain carries TRBV19 and TRBJ2-7, with 9 bases aligning to TRBD1. The receptor was derived from a male donor with active COVID-19. CDR3 residues: CASSPRTGATYEQYF. The CDR3 DNA reads as TGTGCCAGTAGCCCAAGGACAGGGGCTACCTACGAGCAGTACTTC.